Presented here are 29 T cell receptor beta chains from one specimen sequenced in a study of blood T cell repertoires in COVID-19. Sequencing used immunoSEQ multiplex PCR; TCRdb keeps in-frame clones, though not all of them. The table lists about 120,000 clones, 85% to 90% of them singletons, with 19% in the top ten. The source material was peripheral blood. These receptors were collected from a human donor with acute or convalescent COVID-19. The donor label of this sample is uncertain.

V is TRBV28 and J is TRBJ1-2; maybe TRBD1 (5 bases). The V end was cut by 4 bases, the J end by 0 bases, with 9 bases between. CDR3 length: 14 residues. The germline CDR1 and CDR2 sequences are MDHEN and SYDVKM. CDR3 DNA sequence: TGTGCCAGCAGTTCCGGGGGGACTAACTATGGCTACACCTTC. Its protein is CASSSGGTNYGYTF.

J is TRBJ2-6 and V is TRBV7-3; perhaps TRBD2 as D (5 bases). Looked up from germline, CDR1 is SGHTA and CDR2 is FQGTGA. This CDR3 has 12 amino acids. Trimming pared 8 bases from V and 8 bases from J, leaving 10 bases between. The CDR3 reads CASGPGTNVLTF. The CDR3 DNA reads as TGTGCCAGCGGTCCGGGGACCAACGTCCTGACTTTC. Supplemented by reference TRBV7-3 and TRBJ2-6, the full variable domain reads GAGVSQTPSNKVTEKGKYVELRCDPISGHTALYWYRQSLGQGPEFLIYFQGTGAADDSGLPNDRFFAVRPEGSVSTLKIQRTERGDSAVYLCASGPGTNVLTFGAGSRLTVL.

The V gene is TRBV5-1, the J gene TRBJ2-6, with D tentatively TRBD1 (5 bases). The CDR3 runs 15 residues. Germline-derived CDR1 and CDR2 are SGHRS and YFSETQ. V was shortened by 0 bases and J by 2 bases, with 6 bases between the two germline ends. CDR3 protein: CASSLVTAGANVLTF. The CDR3 bases are TGCGCCAGCAGCTTGGTGACAGCTGGGGCCAACGTCCTGACTTTC.

The chain combines TRBV19 with TRBJ1-2; tentative D call: TRBD1 (6 bases). The CDR3 is 15 amino acids. Per germline, CDR1 LNHDA and CDR2 SQIVND (reference sequence). Deletions cut 5 bases from V and 4 bases from J, with 17 bases between. CDR3 protein: CASSATIPGAYGYTF. In DNA, the CDR3 is TGTGCCAGTAGTGCCACCATTCCAGGGGCCTATGGCTACACCTTC. Combining the CDR3 with reference TRBV19 and TRBJ1-2 gives the whole variable domain DGGITQSPKYLFRKEGQNVTLSCEQNLNHDAMYWYRQDPGQGLRLIYYSQIVNDFQKGDIAEGYSVSREKKESFPLTVTSAQKNPTAFYLCASSATIPGAYGYTFGSGTRLTVV.

The chain is built from TRBV18 and TRBJ1-1; TRBD1 matches 7 bases. The CDR3 has 15 residues. Germline CDR1 and CDR2: KGHSH and LQKENI. After removal of 5 bases from V and 0 bases from J, the junction contained 6 bases not matched to a gene. CDR3 amino acids: CASSSPQGMNTEAFF. CDR3 bases: TGTGCCAGCTCATCGCCACAGGGGATGAACACTGAAGCTTTCTTT.

On this clone: The sample contains more than one DNA sequence encoding this CDR3. The chain couples TRBV14 to TRBJ1-1, with D unresolved. The CDR3 covers 13 residues. CDR1 and CDR2 (germline): SGHDN, FVKESK. Trimming pared 4 bases from V and 2 bases from J, leaving 8 bases between. CDR3 loop: CASSPSLNTEAFF. DNA for the CDR3: TGTGCCAGCAGCCCGTCGCTAAACACTGAAGCTTTCTTT.

The J gene is TRBJ1-5, the V gene TRBV30, with 9 bases lining up with TRBD1. V lost 2 bases, J lost 7 bases, and 9 bases stayed unmatched. The CDR3 runs 15 residues. The germline V gene has CDR1 GTSNPN and CDR2 SVGIG (reference sequence). DNA for the CDR3: TGTGCCTGGAGTACCCGGGACAGGGATCTGCAGCCCCAGCATTTT. It yields the protein CAWSTRDRDLQPQHF.

The V and J genes are TRBV5-6 and TRBJ1-2, with D possibly being TRBD1 (6 bases). CDR1 and CDR2 from the germline V gene are SGHDT and YYEEEE. Trimming removed 1 base at V and 5 bases at J, with 12 bases between. The length of the CDR3 is 14 residues. CDR3 DNA sequence: TGTGCCAGCAGCTTGCTGGGGGCCGAGTATGGCTACACCTTC. The encoded protein is CASSLLGAEYGYTF.

The chain carries TRBV19 and TRBJ1-2, with TRBD1 matching over 7 bases. In germline, CDR1 is LNHDA, CDR2 SQIVND (reference sequence). This CDR3 comprises 13 residues. V gave up 6 bases and J gave up 5 bases; unmatched junction bases: 6. The CDR3 DNA reads TGTGCCAGTAGATCACAGGGGTCATATGGCTACACCTTC. The encoded protein is CASRSQGSYGYTF.

The chain couples TRBV19 to TRBJ1-6, with a tentative D call TRBD1 (6 bases). From germline, CDR1 is LNHDA and CDR2 SQIVND (reference sequence). This CDR3 region has 14 residues. V was clipped by 6 bases and J by 7 bases, with 13 bases between them. The CDR3 sequence is CASSAGAGNSPLHF. DNA for the CDR3: TGTGCCAGTAGCGCGGGGGCGGGGAATTCACCCCTCCACTTT. Variable domain in full (rest from reference TRBV19 and TRBJ1-6): DGGITQSPKYLFRKEGQNVTLSCEQNLNHDAMYWYRQDPGQGLRLIYYSQIVNDFQKGDIAEGYSVSREKKESFPLTVTSAQKNPTAFYLCASSAGAGNSPLHFGNGTRLTVT.

The J gene is TRBJ2-3, the V gene TRBV5-1, with TRBD2 matching over 15 bases. With V trimmed by 4 bases and J by 0 bases, 6 bases remained unmatched. From germline, CDR1 is SGHRS and CDR2 YFSETQ. CDR3 length: 18 amino acids. The CDR3: CASSNGLAGGPSTDTQYF. The DNA of the CDR3 is TGCGCCAGCAGCAACGGACTAGCGGGAGGGCCTAGCACAGATACGCAGTATTTT.

The rearrangement uses TRBV7-9 and TRBJ1-2; D uncertain. V dropped 4 bases and J dropped 0 bases, with 9 bases sitting between them. The CDR3 totals 14 residues. The germline V gene encodes CDR1 SEHNR and CDR2 FQNEAQ (reference sequence). CDR3 nucleotides: TGTGCCAGCAGCTCAATCAGCGCTAACTATGGCTACACCTTC. Translation gives CASSSISANYGYTF.

This clone was seen only a few times. The chain carries TRBV18 and TRBJ2-7, with TRBD2 as a possible D gene (5 bases). The CDR3 totals 13 residues. Germline assignment: CDR1 KGHSH and CDR2 LQKENI. Trimming took 4 bases from V and 4 from J, leaving 11 bases between them. CDR3 DNA: TGTGCCAGCTCACAAGTTGAGGGTTACGAGCAGTACTTC. This gives the protein CASSQVEGYEQYF.

The chain combines TRBV30 with TRBJ2-1, with a tentative D call TRBD2 (5 bases). Germline CDR1 and CDR2: GTSNPN and SVGIG (reference sequence). The CDR3 totals 14 residues. Trimming shortened V by 2 bases and J by 5 bases, and 13 bases separated the two germline ends. DNA of the CDR3: TGTGCCTGGAGTCTACTAGGGATAAACAATGAGCAGTTCTTC. Translation gives CAWSLLGINNEQFF.

The V and J genes are TRBV27 and TRBJ1-1, with TRBD1 as a possible D gene (5 bases). The CDR3 contains 13 residues. CDR1 and CDR2 (germline): MNHEY, SMNVEV (reference sequence). V was pared by 6 bases and J by 1 base, with 9 bases between. The CDR3 DNA reads as TGTGCCAGCAGGTTTCAGGGGAACACTGAAGCTTTCTTT. This translates into CASRFQGNTEAFF.

This chain connects TRBV7-9 to TRBJ1-5, with TRBD1 as a possible D gene (6 bases). The ends were cut back, 5 bases at V and 0 bases at J, with 11 bases in the middle. The CDR3 runs 15 residues. CDR1 is SEHNR and CDR2 is FQNEAQ in the germline V gene (reference sequence). CDR3 amino acids: CASSRRGHSNQPQHF. DNA of the CDR3: TGTGCCAGCAGCCGCAGGGGCCATAGCAATCAGCCCCAGCATTTT.

The chain combines TRBV7-2 with TRBJ1-1; D is unresolved. The CDR3 extends over 13 amino acids. Germline CDR1 and CDR2: SGHTA and FQGNSA. Trimming pared 3 bases from V and 5 bases from J, leaving 10 bases between. CDR3 region: CASSLLRGTEAFF. As DNA, the CDR3 is TGTGCCAGCAGCTTGTTGCGAGGTACTGAAGCTTTCTTT.

This chain connects TRBV4-1 to TRBJ2-3; 7 positions match TRBD1. Germline V gene lookup returns CDR1 MGHRA and CDR2 YSYEKL. V lost 5 bases and J lost 2; bases outside the gene matches: 10. This CDR3 has 16 residues. The CDR3 bases are TGCGCCAGCAGCTCACAGCCGGGACAGAACACAGATACGCAGTATTTT. Protein: CASSSQPGQNTDTQYF.

For this clone: Other nucleotide sequences from this sample produce the same CDR3. This rearrangement joins TRBV6-2 or TRBV6-3 to TRBJ1-4, with D hard to call. V lost 6 bases to trimming and J lost 0 bases, with 11 bases between them. Germline V gives CDR1 MNHEY, CDR2 SVGEGT. The CDR3 length is 15 residues. This CDR3 is CASSLTGTTNEKLFF. The CDR3 nucleotides are TGTGCCAGCAGCCTCACCGGGACAACTAATGAAAAACTGTTTTTT.

The chain carries TRBV7-2 and TRBJ1-5; possibly TRBD1 for D (5 bases). CDR1 and CDR2 (germline): SGHTA, FQGNSA. There are 12 residues in the CDR3. V lost 4 bases and J 9 bases, leaving 10 bases between the germline ends. The CDR3 protein is CASSSQEGPQHF. CDR3 nucleotide sequence: TGTGCCAGCAGCTCACAGGAGGGGCCCCAGCATTTT.

This chain uses TRBV7-3 with TRBJ1-1; tentatively, D is TRBD1 (5 bases). V dropped 5 bases and J dropped 6 bases, with 13 bases sitting between them. In germline, CDR1 is SGHTA, CDR2 FQGTGA. The CDR3 has 13 residues. The CDR3 region has the DNA TGTGCCAGCAGCCTGCAGGGTGTCGCTGAAGCTTTCTTT. This gives the protein CASSLQGVAEAFF.

The chain employs TRBV6-6 and TRBJ2-3; tentative D call: TRBD1 (5 bases). The germline V gene has CDR1 MNHNY and CDR2 SVGAGI (reference sequence). CDR3 length: 14 amino acids. V gave up 2 bases and J gave up 2 bases, with 8 bases separating them. The CDR3 region has the DNA TGTGCCAGCAGTTACGGGGCGGACACAGATACGCAGTATTTT. It is translated as CASSYGADTDTQYF.

The chain uses TRBV5-1 and TRBJ2-7; TRBD1 matches 10 bases. Unmatched junction bases numbered 10, after V lost 5 bases and J lost 2 bases. This CDR3 contains 16 residues. Per the germline V gene, CDR1 is SGHRS and CDR2 is YFSETQ. This CDR3 reads CASSYNIGTGAYEQYF. The CDR3 DNA is TGCGCCAGCAGTTATAATATCGGGACAGGGGCCTACGAGCAGTACTTC.

The chain has TRBV7-2 and TRBJ1-5, with 7 bases identical to TRBD1. This CDR3 is built from 15 residues. Germline V lookup: CDR1 SGHTA, CDR2 FQGNSA. V was clipped by 4 bases and J by 7 bases; unmatched bases: 10. The CDR3 nucleotides read TGTGCCAGCAGCTCCCTGACAGGGTTCAAACAGCCCCAGCATTTT. Protein sequence: CASSSLTGFKQPQHF.

The chain employs TRBV5-6 and TRBJ1-1; 7 nucleotides line up with TRBD1. Germline assignment: CDR1 SGHDT and CDR2 YYEEEE. The CDR3 contains 17 residues. V was clipped by 2 bases and J by 1 base; unmatched bases: 11. The CDR3 DNA reads as TGTGCCAGCAGCTTACGACTTACAGGGGTGGCGAACACTGAAGCTTTCTTT. Translation gives CASSLRLTGVANTEAFF.

The chain has TRBV6-2 or TRBV6-3 and TRBJ2-2; 8 bases match TRBD2. CDR3 size: 17 residues. Germline V CDR1 and CDR2: MNHEY, SVGEGT. The V segment lost 0 bases and the J segment 6 bases; nucleotides outside the gene matches: 9. The CDR3 sequence: CASSYSAPGTRAGELFF. As DNA, the CDR3 is TGTGCCAGCAGTTACTCGGCCCCCGGGACTAGAGCCGGGGAGCTGTTTTTT.

V is TRBV27 and J is TRBJ2-2; 10 nucleotides agree with TRBD2. This CDR3 is built from 18 residues. Looked up from germline, CDR1 is MNHEY and CDR2 is SMNVEV (reference sequence). After removal of 2 bases from V and 4 bases from J, the junction contained 10 bases not matched to a gene. CDR3 amino acids: CASSLSLEPSGGTGELFF. The CDR3, as DNA: TGTGCCAGCAGTTTAAGTTTAGAACCTAGCGGGGGCACCGGGGAGCTGTTTTTT.

V and J are TRBV3-1 (or the pseudogene TRBV3-2) and TRBJ2-5; 8 bases fit TRBD2. CDR1 is LGHDT and CDR2 is YNNKEL in the germline V gene (reference sequence). V was clipped by 0 bases and J by 5 bases; unmatched bases: 8. The CDR3 runs 16 residues. CDR3 amino acids: CASSQDPLAGWETQYF. DNA for the CDR3: TGTGCCAGCAGCCAAGATCCCCTAGCGGGTTGGGAGACCCAGTACTTC.

The rearrangement uses TRBV5-1 and TRBJ1-1; TRBD1 agrees at 8 bases. Germline V lookup: CDR1 SGHRS, CDR2 YFSETQ. The CDR3 length is 15 residues. The ends lost 4 bases at V and 3 bases at J; junction bases unmatched: 8. CDR3 sequence: CASSPGQGWYTEAFF. The CDR3 DNA reads TGCGCCAGCAGCCCCGGACAGGGCTGGTACACTGAAGCTTTCTTT.